This T cell receptor (beta chain) is from a study of blood T cell repertoires in COVID-19. Overall study: Samples representing acute and convalescent COVID-19 were sourced from the United States, Italy and Spain. In each case, the material was cDNA or gDNA derived from T cells, B-cell-depleted T cells, or PBMCs.

Trimming pared 2 bases from V and 6 bases from J, leaving 11 bases between. Germline V lookup: CDR1 KGHSH, CDR2 LQKENI. The CDR3 has 14 residues. In the authors' workflow: Reference gene primers were amplified, and this amplification served to estimate nucleated cell counts. Method: immunoSEQ multiplex PCR; TCRdb's copy keeps in-frame clones and lacks some. V, J and clone size derive from that table, while D and trimming were established from the DNA sequence. The data show under 350,000 clones, around 87% seen once. The TCR originated in a man younger than 30 with active or convalescent COVID-19. The V call is TRBV18, the J call TRBJ1-5; tentatively, D is TRBD1 (5 bases). Material: peripheral blood. CDR3: CASSPMEGRQPQHF. CDR3 nucleotides: TGTGCCAGCTCACCAATGGAGGGACGTCAGCCCCAGCATTTT.